This passage covers 8 T cell receptor beta chains from one sample sequenced in a study of blood T cell repertoires in COVID-19. Method: immunoSEQ multiplex PCR; TCRdb's copy keeps in-frame clones and lacks some. The table lists approximately 150,000 clones, around four fifths of them singletons. Source material: peripheral blood. All receptors derive from a human donor in a cohort sampled during active COVID-19.

The V gene is TRBV25-1, the J gene TRBJ2-1, with D perhaps matching TRBD1 (6 bases). The germline V and J ends were trimmed by 3 bases and 3 bases, with 9 bases remaining between them. This CDR3 comprises 14 residues. Per the germline V gene, CDR1 is MGHDK and CDR2 is SYGVNS. CDR3 residues: CASSEGAGYNEQFF. CDR3 nucleotides: TGTGCCAGCAGTGAGGGGGCGGGCTACAATGAGCAGTTCTTC.

This chain links TRBV14 with TRBJ1-6; weak D call: TRBD1 (5 bases). The V gene's germline CDR1 is SGHDN and CDR2 FVKESK. Trimming removed 5 bases at V and 10 bases at J, with 12 bases between. The CDR3 runs 13 residues. The CDR3 spells CASSGRVTSPLHF. The CDR3 DNA is TGTGCCAGCAGCGGCAGGGTTACCTCACCCCTCCACTTT.

The rearrangement links TRBV6-5 to TRBJ1-5; 10 positions match TRBD1. Germline V gives CDR1 MNHEY, CDR2 SVGAGI. The CDR3 covers 15 residues. V was pared by 6 bases and J by 3 bases, with 5 bases of the junction left unmatched. CDR3 protein: CASRETGGLNQPQHF. CDR3 nucleotide sequence: TGTGCCAGCAGGGAGACAGGGGGCCTCAATCAGCCCCAGCATTTT.

The chain couples TRBV2 to TRBJ2-7, with D perhaps TRBD2 (6 bases). Germline values: CDR1 SNHLY, CDR2 FYNNEI. V lost 2 bases and J 5 bases, leaving 10 bases between the germline ends. The CDR3 length is 13 residues. Written as DNA, the CDR3 is TGTGCCAGCAGTGAAATGCGGGGCCACGAGCAGTACTTC. As protein: CASSEMRGHEQYF.

This chain links TRBV15 with TRBJ2-5, with TRBD1 identical over 8 bases. This CDR3 spans 16 amino acids. Germline-derived CDR1 and CDR2 are LNHNV and YYDKDF (reference sequence). V trimming: 3 bases; J trimming: 5 bases; junction bases outside the gene matches: 11. The CDR3 coding sequence is TGTGCCACCAGCAGGGCCGCGGACAGGGATCGGGAGACCCAGTACTTC. Amino acids: CATSRAADRDRETQYF.

This clone is a singleton in its sample. The rearrangement links TRBV25-1 to TRBJ1-1; TRBD1 matches 7 bases. Germline loops: CDR1 MGHDK, CDR2 SYGVNS. The CDR3 loop spans 14 amino acids. The trim removed 4 bases at V and 0 bases at J, leaving 2 bases unmatched. The CDR3: CASSGQGLNTEAFF. CDR3 nucleotides: TGTGCCAGCAGTGGACAGGGTTTGAACACTGAAGCTTTCTTT.

The rearrangement uses TRBV5-1 and TRBJ2-6, with D maybe TRBD2 (6 bases). The CDR3 covers 16 residues. Trimming shortened V by 3 bases and J by 4 bases, and 14 bases separated the two germline ends. Per the germline V gene, CDR1 is SGHRS and CDR2 is YFSETQ. In DNA, the CDR3 is TGCGCCAGCAGCTCCACGGGGGAGGCAGGGGCCAACGTCCTGACTTTC. Translating gives CASSSTGEAGANVLTF.

The chain combines TRBV6-5 with TRBJ2-3, with a tentative D call TRBD2 (5 bases). V was clipped by 6 bases and J by 0 bases, with 10 bases between them. Germline V gene data show CDR1 as MNHEY and CDR2 as SVGAGI. The CDR3 sequence is 14 residues long. DNA for the CDR3: TGTGCCAGCAGAGCGGCAGCGAGCACAGATACGCAGTATTTT. This translates into CASRAAASTDTQYF.